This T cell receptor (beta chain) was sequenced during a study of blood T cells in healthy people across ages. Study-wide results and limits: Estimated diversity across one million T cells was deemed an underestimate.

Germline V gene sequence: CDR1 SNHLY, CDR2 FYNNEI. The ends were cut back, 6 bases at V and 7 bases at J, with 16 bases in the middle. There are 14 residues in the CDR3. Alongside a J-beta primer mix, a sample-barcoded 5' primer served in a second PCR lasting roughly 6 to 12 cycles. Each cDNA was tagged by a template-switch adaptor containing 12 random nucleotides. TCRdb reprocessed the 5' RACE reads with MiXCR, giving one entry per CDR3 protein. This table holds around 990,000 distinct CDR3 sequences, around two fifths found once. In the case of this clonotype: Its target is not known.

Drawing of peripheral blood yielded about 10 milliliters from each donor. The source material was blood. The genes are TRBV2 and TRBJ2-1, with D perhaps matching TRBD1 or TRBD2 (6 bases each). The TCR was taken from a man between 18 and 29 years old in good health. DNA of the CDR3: TGTGCCAGCAGGGGTGGGGGGCCAAGGAATGAGCAGTTCTTC. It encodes CASRGGGPRNEQFF. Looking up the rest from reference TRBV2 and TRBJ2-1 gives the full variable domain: EPEVTQTPSHQVTQMGQEVILRCVPISNHLYFYWYRQILGQKVEFLVSFYNNEISEKSEIFDDQFSVERPDGSNFTLKIRSTKLEDSAMYFCASRGGGPRNEQFFGPGTRLTVL.